This TCR beta chain was sequenced in a study of CD8 T cell repertoires and HIV-1 epitope variants. In the study overall: Each of Twenty-five Gag and Nef epitope peptides stimulated a separate culture. An uncultured baseline aliquot held 1M T cells. IL-2, IL-7 and IL-15 were added on days 3 and 7 of roughly nine-day cultures. Overall study findings and caveats: Roughly nine antigen-specific TCR beta clonotypes were found; 5 to 7 seemed cross-reactive to variants.

Sequencing was performed with immunoSEQ multiplex PCR; in TCRdb, only in-frame clones are kept and a portion is missing. This repertoire shows about 5,500 clones, roughly 68% found once; its top ten account for 48%. For this clone: Its antigen is undetermined.

V gave up 0 bases and J gave up 0 bases, with 8 bases separating them. The CDR3 spans 16 residues. Germline V CDR1 and CDR2: LGHNA, YNFKEQ. The clonotype originates from a male donor with HIV. What was sequenced was cultured CD8+ T cells derived from PBMCs. The chain couples TRBV4-2 to TRBJ2-2; maybe TRBD1 (5 bases). The chain's CDR3 is CASSQDGRANTGELFF. The CDR3, as DNA: TGTGCCAGCAGCCAAGATGGCAGGGCGAACACCGGGGAGCTGTTTTTT.